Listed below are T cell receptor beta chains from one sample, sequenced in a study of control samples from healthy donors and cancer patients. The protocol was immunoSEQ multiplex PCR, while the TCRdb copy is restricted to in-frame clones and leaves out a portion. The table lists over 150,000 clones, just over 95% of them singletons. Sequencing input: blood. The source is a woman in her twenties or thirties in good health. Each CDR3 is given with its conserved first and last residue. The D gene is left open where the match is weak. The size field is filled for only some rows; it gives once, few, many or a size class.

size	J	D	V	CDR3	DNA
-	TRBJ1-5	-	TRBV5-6	CASSLGGRGSNQPQHF	TGTGCCAGCAGCTTGGGGGGGCGCGGGAGCAATCAGCCCCAGCATTTT
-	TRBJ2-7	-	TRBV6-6	CASSYSGGSGDGYF	TGTGCCAGCAGTTACAGCGGAGGGAGCGGCGACGGGTACTTC
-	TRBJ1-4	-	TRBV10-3	CATGEATNEKLFF	TGTGCCACGGGGGAGGCAACTAATGAAAAACTGTTTTTT
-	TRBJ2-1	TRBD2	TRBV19	CASRSGGALYNEQFF	TGTGCCAGTAGAAGCGGGGGGGCCCTTTACAATGAGCAGTTCTTC
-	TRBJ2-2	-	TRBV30	CAWSHGNGTNTGELFF	TGTGCCTGGAGTCACGGGAACGGTACGAACACCGGGGAGCTGTTTTTT
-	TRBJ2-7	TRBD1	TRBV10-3	CAIRVPGQGREQYF	TGTGCCATCAGAGTCCCGGGACAGGGCCGGGAGCAGTACTTC
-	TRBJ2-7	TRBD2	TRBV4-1	CASSHAWTSGADYEQYF	TGCGCCAGCAGCCACGCTTGGACTAGCGGGGCCGATTACGAGCAGTACTTC
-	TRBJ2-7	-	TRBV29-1	CSVGLANLYEQYF	TGCAGCGTTGGGCTAGCAAATCTCTACGAGCAGTACTTC
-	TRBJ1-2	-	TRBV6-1	CASSEVSSGRETF	TGTGCCAGCAGTGAAGTTTCCTCTGGCAGGGAAACCTTC
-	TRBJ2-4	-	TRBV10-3	CVLGRHIQYF	TGTGTACTAGGGCGGCACATTCAGTACTTC
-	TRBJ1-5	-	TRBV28	CASRPGPDQPQHF	TGTGCCAGCAGGCCGGGACCGGATCAGCCCCAGCATTTT
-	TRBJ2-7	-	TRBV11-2	CASSLEGYSYEQYF	TGTGCCAGCAGCTTAGAGGGCTACTCCTACGAGCAGTACTTC
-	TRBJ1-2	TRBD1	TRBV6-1	CASRTTGVAGYTF	TGTGCCAGCAGGACAACAGGGGTGGCTGGCTACACCTTC
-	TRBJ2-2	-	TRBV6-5	CASRTDSPELFF	TGTGCCAGCCGGACCGATTCCCCGGAGCTGTTTTTT
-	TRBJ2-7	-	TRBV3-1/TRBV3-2	CASSQEAYEQYF	TGTGCCAGCAGCCAAGAGGCTTACGAGCAGTACTTC
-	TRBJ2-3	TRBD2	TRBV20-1	CSASPLAGKTDTQYF	TGCAGTGCTAGTCCCCTAGCGGGAAAAACAGATACGCAGTATTTT
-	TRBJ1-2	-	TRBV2	CASISDSYTF	TGTGCCAGCATTTCGGACAGCTACACCTTC
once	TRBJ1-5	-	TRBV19	CASTYGNQPQHF	TGTGCCAGTACTTATGGCAATCAGCCCCAGCATTTT
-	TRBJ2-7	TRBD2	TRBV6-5	CASSYSSSGGSEQYF	TGTGCCAGCAGTTACTCCTCTAGCGGCGGCAGCGAGCAGTACTTC
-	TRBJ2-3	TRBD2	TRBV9	CASSVSGVGTDTQYF	TGTGCCAGCAGCGTTAGCGGGGTGGGCACAGATACGCAGTATTTT
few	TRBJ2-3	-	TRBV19	CASSSGNGPDTQYF	TGTGCCAGTAGTAGCGGGAACGGCCCAGATACGCAGTATTTT
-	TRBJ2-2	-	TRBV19	CASSIPPAANTGELFF	TGTGCCAGTAGTATTCCTCCGGCGGCGAACACCGGGGAGCTGTTTTTT
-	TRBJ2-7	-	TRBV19	CASRSFAGGGEQYF	TGTGCCAGTAGATCTTTCGCAGGGGGAGGCGAGCAGTACTTC
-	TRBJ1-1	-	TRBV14	CASSQGRGLTSGTEAFF	TGTGCCAGCAGCCAAGGTCGGGGACTCACCTCGGGCACTGAAGCTTTCTTT
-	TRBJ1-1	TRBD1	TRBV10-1	CASSDGRGTFF	TGCGCCAGCAGTGATGGCAGGGGGACTTTCTTT
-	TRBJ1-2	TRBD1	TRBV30	CAWSVGQGAVYGYTF	TGTGCCTGGAGTGTAGGGCAGGGGGCCGTCTATGGCTACACCTTC
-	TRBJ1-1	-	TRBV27	CASSFGPGRRTEAFF	TGTGCCAGCAGTTTTGGGCCAGGGCGACGCACTGAAGCTTTCTTT
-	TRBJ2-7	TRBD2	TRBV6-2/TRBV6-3	CASSYGGRAVEQYF	TGTGCCAGCAGTTATGGGGGGAGGGCCGTCGAGCAGTACTTC
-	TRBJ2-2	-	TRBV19	CASSKGVGAGELFF	TGTGCCAGTAGTAAGGGTGTCGGGGCCGGGGAGCTGTTTTTT